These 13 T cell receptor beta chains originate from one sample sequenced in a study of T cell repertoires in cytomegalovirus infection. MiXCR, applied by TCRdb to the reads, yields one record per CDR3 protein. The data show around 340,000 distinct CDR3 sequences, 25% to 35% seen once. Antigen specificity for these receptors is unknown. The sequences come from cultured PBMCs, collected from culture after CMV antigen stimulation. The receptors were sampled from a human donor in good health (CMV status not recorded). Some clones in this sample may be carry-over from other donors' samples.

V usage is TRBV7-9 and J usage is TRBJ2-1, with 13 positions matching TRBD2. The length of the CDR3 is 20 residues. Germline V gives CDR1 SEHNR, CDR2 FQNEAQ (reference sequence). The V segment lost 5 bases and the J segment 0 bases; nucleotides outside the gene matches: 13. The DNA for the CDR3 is TGTGCCAGCAGCCGTACTTCGACTAGCGGGAGGCCAAGCTCCTACAATGAGCAGTTCTTC. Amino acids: CASSRTSTSGRPSSYNEQFF.

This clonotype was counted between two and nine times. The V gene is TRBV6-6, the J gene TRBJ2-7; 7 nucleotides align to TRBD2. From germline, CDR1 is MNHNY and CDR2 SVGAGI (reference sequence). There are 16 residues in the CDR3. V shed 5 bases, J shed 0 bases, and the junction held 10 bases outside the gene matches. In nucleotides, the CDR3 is TGTGCCAGCAGTGCTTCCGGGACTACCAACTCCTACGAGCAGTACTTC. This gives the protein CASSASGTTNSYEQYF.

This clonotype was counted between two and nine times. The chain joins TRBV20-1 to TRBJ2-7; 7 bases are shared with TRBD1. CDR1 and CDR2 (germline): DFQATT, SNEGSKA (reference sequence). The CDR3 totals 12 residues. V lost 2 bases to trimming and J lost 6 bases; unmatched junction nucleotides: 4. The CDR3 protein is CSARRQGGEQYF. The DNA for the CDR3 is TGCAGTGCTAGACGACAGGGTGGCGAGCAGTACTTC.

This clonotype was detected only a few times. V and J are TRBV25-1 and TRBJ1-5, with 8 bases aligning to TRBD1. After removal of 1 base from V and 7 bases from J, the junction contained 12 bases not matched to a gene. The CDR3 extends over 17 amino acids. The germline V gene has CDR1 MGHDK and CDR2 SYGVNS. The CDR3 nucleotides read TGTGCCAGCAGTGAATCGGGCGGGGCAGGGGGCGGCCAGCCCCAGCATTTT. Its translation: CASSESGGAGGGQPQHF.

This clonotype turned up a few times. This CDR3 is CAIRDEAGGETDTQYF. CDR3 nucleotide sequence: TGTGCCATCAGGGACGAGGCGGGAGGGGAAACAGATACGCAGTATTTT. The genes are TRBV10-3 and TRBJ2-3, with TRBD2 identical over 9 bases. The CDR3 loop spans 16 amino acids. Germline values: CDR1 ENHRY, CDR2 SYGVKD. J lost 3 bases, V lost 6 bases, and 10 bases had no gene match.

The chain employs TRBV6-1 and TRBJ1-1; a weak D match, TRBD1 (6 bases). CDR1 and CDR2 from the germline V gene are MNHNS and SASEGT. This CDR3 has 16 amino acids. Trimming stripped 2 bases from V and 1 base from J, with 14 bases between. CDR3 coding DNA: TGTGCCAGCAGTGAATCTGCCGACAGGTGGAACACTGAAGCTTTCTTT. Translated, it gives CASSESADRWNTEAFF.

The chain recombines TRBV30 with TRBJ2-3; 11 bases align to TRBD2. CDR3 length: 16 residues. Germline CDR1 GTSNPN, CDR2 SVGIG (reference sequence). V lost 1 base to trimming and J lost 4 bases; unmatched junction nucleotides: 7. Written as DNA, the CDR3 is TGTGCCTGGAGTGCTATAGCGGGAGGGCCCCCAGATACGCAGTATTTT. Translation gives CAWSAIAGGPPDTQYF.

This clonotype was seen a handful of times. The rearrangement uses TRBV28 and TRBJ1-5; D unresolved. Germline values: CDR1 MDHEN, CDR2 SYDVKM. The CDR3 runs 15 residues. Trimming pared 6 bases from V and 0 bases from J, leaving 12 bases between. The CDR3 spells CASRRTGNSNQPQHF. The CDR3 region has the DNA TGTGCCAGCAGACGGACTGGAAATAGCAATCAGCCCCAGCATTTT. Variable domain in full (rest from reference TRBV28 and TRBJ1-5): DVKVTQSSRYLVKRTGEKVFLECVQDMDHENMFWYRQDPGLGLRLIYFSYDVKMKEKGDIPEGYSVSREKKERFSLILESASTNQTSMYLCASRRTGNSNQPQHFGDGTRLSIL.

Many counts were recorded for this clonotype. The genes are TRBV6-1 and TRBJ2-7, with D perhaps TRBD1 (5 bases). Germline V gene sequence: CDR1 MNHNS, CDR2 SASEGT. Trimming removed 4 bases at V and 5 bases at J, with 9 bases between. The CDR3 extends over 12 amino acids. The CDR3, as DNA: TGTGCCAGCAGTGGGACATTCAACGAGCAGTACTTC. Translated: CASSGTFNEQYF.

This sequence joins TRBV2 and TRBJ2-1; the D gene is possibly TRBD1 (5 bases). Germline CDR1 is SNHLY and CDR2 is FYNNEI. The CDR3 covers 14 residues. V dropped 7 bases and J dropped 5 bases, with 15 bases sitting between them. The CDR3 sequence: CASTELGPHNEQFF. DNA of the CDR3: TGTGCCAGCACCGAATTGGGGCCCCACAATGAGCAGTTCTTC.

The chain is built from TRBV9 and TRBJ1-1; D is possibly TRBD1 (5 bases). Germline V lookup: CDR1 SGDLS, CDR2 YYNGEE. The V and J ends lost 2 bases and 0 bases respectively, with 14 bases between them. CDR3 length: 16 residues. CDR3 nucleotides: TGTGCCAGCAGCGTGAGCAGGGAAACTATGAACACTGAAGCTTTCTTT. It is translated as CASSVSRETMNTEAFF.

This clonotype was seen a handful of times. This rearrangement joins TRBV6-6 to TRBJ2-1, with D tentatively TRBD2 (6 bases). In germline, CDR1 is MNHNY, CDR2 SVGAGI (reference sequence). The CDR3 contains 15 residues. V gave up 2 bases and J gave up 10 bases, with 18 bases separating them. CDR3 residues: CASSYLRGAGQEQFF. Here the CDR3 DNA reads TGTGCCAGCAGTTACCTTCGGGGCGCGGGGCAGGAGCAGTTCTTC.

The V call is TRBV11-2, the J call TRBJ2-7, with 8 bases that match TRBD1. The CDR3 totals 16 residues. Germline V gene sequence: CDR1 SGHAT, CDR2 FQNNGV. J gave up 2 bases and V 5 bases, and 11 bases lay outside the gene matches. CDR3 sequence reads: CASSPIQGASAYEQYF. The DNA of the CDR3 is TGTGCCAGCAGCCCTATCCAGGGGGCGTCCGCCTACGAGCAGTACTTC.